This entry lists 21 T cell receptor beta chains sequenced from one sample in a study of control samples from healthy donors and cancer patients. TCRdb's copy holds only in-frame clones and misses some; the assay was immunoSEQ multiplex PCR. The sample contains 110,000 to 150,000 clones, 94% of which appear only once. Sequenced material: blood. The receptors were sampled from a man in his forties in good health.

The V and J genes are TRBV5-4 and TRBJ1-4; 7 bases map to TRBD1. Germline V gene lookup returns CDR1 SGHNT and CDR2 YYREEE (reference sequence). V lost 4 bases to trimming and J lost 7 bases; unmatched junction nucleotides: 13. The CDR3 length is 16 residues. Here the CDR3 reads CASSHRTGGVGEKLFF. CDR3 sequence (DNA): TGTGCCAGCAGCCACCGGACAGGAGGAGTCGGTGAAAAACTGTTTTTT.

This clone was observed a single time. The chain employs TRBV4-1 and TRBJ2-5; 15 nucleotides agree with TRBD2. The junction had 11 bases not matched to a gene; V was cut back by 4 bases and J by 5 bases. This CDR3 region has 18 residues. Looked up from germline, CDR1 is MGHRA and CDR2 is YSYEKL. The CDR3 bases are TGCGCCAGCAGCCCCGTCCCGGGACTAGCGGGGGGCAGGGAGACCCAGTACTTC. As protein: CASSPVPGLAGGRETQYF.

The genes are TRBV27 and TRBJ1-2; no reliable D call. Germline loops: CDR1 MNHEY, CDR2 SMNVEV (reference sequence). This CDR3 contains 14 residues. Trimming pared 0 bases from V and 2 bases from J, leaving 7 bases between. Written as DNA, the CDR3 is TGTGCCAGCAGTTTATCACCCTCCAACTATGGCTACACCTTC. It is translated as CASSLSPSNYGYTF.

This chain joins TRBV9 and TRBJ1-2, with TRBD1 matching over 9 bases. The ends lost 0 bases at V and 4 bases at J; junction bases unmatched: 4. Germline CDR1 SGDLS, CDR2 YYNGEE. The CDR3 runs 15 residues. The CDR3 reads CASSVDTGGFYGYTF. CDR3 DNA sequence: TGTGCCAGCAGCGTAGACACAGGGGGCTTCTATGGCTACACCTTC. The full variable domain, in which reference TRBV9 and TRBJ1-2 provide the parts outside the CDR3, is DSGVTQTPKHLITATGQRVTLRCSPRSGDLSVYWYQQSLDQGLQFLIQYYNGEERAKGNILERFSAQQFPDLHSELNLSSLELGDSALYFCASSVDTGGFYGYTFGSGTRLTVV.

The chain links TRBV28 to TRBJ2-7; D assignment may be TRBD1 or TRBD2 (5 bases each). V lost 3 bases and J 1 base, leaving 13 bases between the germline ends. The length of the CDR3 is 15 residues. Per germline, CDR1 MDHEN and CDR2 SYDVKM. The chain's CDR3 is CASSLGTENSYEQYF. The DNA of the CDR3 is TGTGCCAGCAGTTTGGGGACGGAGAATTCCTACGAGCAGTACTTC. The whole variable domain, filled in from reference TRBV28 and TRBJ2-7, reads DVKVTQSSRYLVKRTGEKVFLECVQDMDHENMFWYRQDPGLGLRLIYFSYDVKMKEKGDIPEGYSVSREKKERFSLILESASTNQTSMYLCASSLGTENSYEQYFGPGTRLTVT.

The chain is built from TRBV27 and TRBJ1-2; D gene uncertain. Germline values: CDR1 MNHEY, CDR2 SMNVEV (reference sequence). This CDR3 spans 15 amino acids. The ends were cut back, 7 bases at V and 1 base at J, with 16 bases in the middle. The CDR3 region is CASTPGGRGNYGYTF. The CDR3 DNA reads TGTGCCAGCACCCCGGGAGGGCGGGGTAACTATGGCTACACCTTC.

The rearrangement links TRBV4-3 to TRBJ2-7; TRBD1 is a possible D gene (7 bases). With 2 bases removed from V and 5 bases from J, the gap between germline ends came to 13 bases. This CDR3 is built from 14 residues. Germline-derived CDR1 and CDR2 are LGHNA and YSLEER. The chain's CDR3 is CASSQQGGLDEQYF. CDR3 nucleotides: TGCGCCAGCAGCCAACAGGGGGGTTTGGACGAGCAGTACTTC.

The CDR3 sequence: CASSRGESYNEQFF. The CDR3 DNA reads as TGTGCCAGCAGTAGGGGGGAGTCCTACAATGAGCAGTTCTTC. V usage is TRBV4-2 and J usage is TRBJ2-1; either TRBD1 or TRBD2 may supply D (6 bases each). Between the trimmed V and J ends, which lost 6 bases and 1 base, there was a span of 10 bases. The germline gives CDR1 LGHNA, CDR2 YNFKEQ. CDR3 length equals 14 residues.

A few counts support this clone. The chain links TRBV25-1 to TRBJ2-7; maybe TRBD2 (5 bases). Per germline, CDR1 MGHDK and CDR2 SYGVNS. Deletions cut 1 base from V and 6 bases from J, with 7 bases between. The CDR3 runs 12 residues. The CDR3 protein is CASSEFTSEQYF. The CDR3 DNA follows: TGTGCCAGCAGTGAATTCACTAGCGAGCAGTACTTC.

This clone has just a few counts. The chain joins TRBV29-1 to TRBJ1-1, with TRBD1 matching over 11 bases. V lost 6 bases and J lost 1; bases outside the gene matches: 4. Per germline, CDR1 SQVTM and CDR2 ANQGSEA. This CDR3 is built from 14 residues. The CDR3, as DNA: TGCAGCGTCGGGACAGGGGGATCGAACACTGAAGCTTTCTTT. Translation gives CSVGTGGSNTEAFF.

The genes are TRBV5-4 and TRBJ2-5, with D possibly being TRBD1 (6 bases). V shed 4 bases and J shed 5 bases, with 15 bases lying between them. Germline CDR1 and CDR2: SGHNT and YYREEE (reference sequence). The CDR3 runs 14 residues. The CDR3 sequence is CASSPQGEGETQYF. CDR3 DNA: TGTGCCAGCAGCCCACAGGGTGAGGGGGAGACCCAGTACTTC. Together with reference TRBV5-4 and TRBJ2-5, the CDR3 gives the full variable domain: ETGVTQSPTHLIKTRGQQVTLRCSSQSGHNTVSWYQQALGQGPQFIFQYYREEENGRGNFPPRFSGLQFPNYSSELNVNALELDDSALYLCASSPQGEGETQYFGPGTRLLVL.

The chain uses TRBV5-1 and TRBJ2-7; D may be TRBD1 (5 bases). The V and J ends lost 2 bases and 0 bases respectively, with 18 bases between them. Germline loops: CDR1 SGHRS, CDR2 YFSETQ. The CDR3 is 17 residues long. As DNA, the CDR3 is TGCGCCAGCAGCTTTTCGGCGCGGCAGGGAAGCTCCTACGAGCAGTACTTC. Protein product: CASSFSARQGSSYEQYF. Filled out from reference TRBV5-1 and TRBJ2-7, the complete variable domain reads KAGVTQTPRYLIKTRGQQVTLSCSPISGHRSVSWYQQTPGQGLQFLFEYFSETQRNKGNFPGRFSGRQFSNSRSEMNVSTLELGDSALYLCASSFSARQGSSYEQYFGPGTRLTVT.

Only one count was recorded for this clone. The gene calls are TRBV10-3 and TRBJ2-3; 10 positions agree with TRBD2. The CDR3 length is 17 residues. The trim removed 6 bases at V and 2 bases at J, leaving 11 bases unmatched. Germline assignment: CDR1 ENHRY and CDR2 SYGVKD. CDR3 coding DNA: TGTGCCATCAGCGGGAGGGAGCGGGGGGGCCCCACAGATACGCAGTATTTT. Protein sequence: CAISGRERGGPTDTQYF.

The chain has TRBV11-2 and TRBJ1-1; D is unresolved. The V end lost 3 bases, the J end lost 6 bases, and 8 bases lay between the germline ends. The CDR3 is 12 amino acids. The germline gives CDR1 SGHAT, CDR2 FQNNGV. CDR3 in DNA: TGTGCCAGCAGCTTTGAAGCGGCTGAAGCTTTCTTT. It specifies CASSFEAAEAFF.

The V call is TRBV11-2, the J call TRBJ2-7; possibly TRBD1 for D (6 bases). The V and J ends lost 5 bases and 0 bases respectively, with 14 bases between them. The CDR3 has 15 residues. From germline, CDR1 is SGHAT and CDR2 FQNNGV. The CDR3 DNA sequence: TGTGCCAGCAGCCCTATACAGGGCTTCTCCTACGAGCAGTACTTC. This codes for CASSPIQGFSYEQYF.

J is TRBJ1-4 and V is TRBV7-2; D perhaps matches TRBD1 (6 bases). V gave up 1 base and J gave up 5 bases, with 8 bases separating them. There are 14 residues in the CDR3. Looked up from germline, CDR1 is SGHTA and CDR2 is FQGNSA. The CDR3 DNA sequence: TGTGCCAGCAGCTTAGGGCAGGGGAATGAAAAACTGTTTTTT. Translating it yields CASSLGQGNEKLFF.

V is TRBV12-3 or TRBV12-4 and J is TRBJ2-1, with TRBD2 matching 8 bases. V lost 8 bases, J lost 7 bases, and 7 bases stayed unmatched. This CDR3 comprises 13 residues. This CDR3 reads CASLRGGQNEQFF. The CDR3 nucleotides are TGTGCCAGCCTCCGGGGGGGCCAGAATGAGCAGTTCTTC.

The rearrangement uses TRBV28 and TRBJ2-2; 7 bases are shared with TRBD1. J gave up 1 base and V 7 bases, and 3 bases lay outside the gene matches. Germline CDR1 MDHEN, CDR2 SYDVKM. This CDR3 region has 14 residues. CDR3 nucleotide sequence: TGTGCCAGCAAAGGACAGGTGAACACCGGGGAGCTGTTTTTT. Encoded protein: CASKGQVNTGELFF.

This chain connects TRBV29-1 to TRBJ2-1; unclear D gene. V gave up 3 bases and J gave up 4 bases, with 7 bases separating them. Germline V gene sequence: CDR1 SQVTM, CDR2 ANQGSEA. CDR3 size: 12 residues. As DNA, the CDR3 is TGCAGCGTTGATGGGCCTTACAATGAGCAGTTCTTC. This gives the protein CSVDGPYNEQFF.

V gene TRBV21-1 combines with J gene TRBJ2-5; the D call TRBD2 from the table was never checked on the DNA. TRBV21-1 is termed a pseudogene. This CDR3 spans 14 amino acids. The CDR3 DNA reads as TGTGCCAGCAGCAAAGAGGGCGGGGAGGAGACCCAGTACTTC. As protein: CASSKEGGEETQYF.

The chain couples TRBV11-3 to TRBJ1-1; D possibly corresponds to TRBD1 (5 bases). CDR1 is SGHNT, CDR2 YENEEA, per germline. This CDR3 has 13 amino acids. V lost 4 bases, J lost 1 base, and 7 bases lay in between. The CDR3 region is CASSSTGNTEAFF. The CDR3 DNA sequence: TGTGCCAGCAGCTCCACAGGGAACACTGAAGCTTTCTTT. Full variable domain (rest looked up from reference TRBV11-3 and TRBJ1-1): EAGVVQSPRYKIIEKKQPVAFWCNPISGHNTLYWYLQNLGQGPELLIRYENEEAVDDSQLPKDRFSAERLKGVDSTLKIQPAELGDSAVYLCASSSTGNTEAFFGQGTRLTVV.